This T cell receptor (beta chain) was observed in a study of identical twins. Overall study results and limits: Memory repertoires lacked the insertion deficit that abundant cord blood beta clonotypes showed.

The V segment lost 5 bases and the J segment 2 bases; nucleotides outside the gene matches: 5. Germline loops: CDR1 SEHNR, CDR2 FQNEAQ (reference sequence). The CDR3 is 14 residues long. TCRdb called the 5' RACE reads again in MiXCR, with one record for every CDR3 protein. The profile covers 650,000 to 750,000 distinct CDR3 sequences, with around 21% appearing a single time and over 4% taken by the ten largest. This clonotype has only a few counts. What it binds is unknown. These data were likewise used in another study, on T cells expressing NK-cell markers. That work adds: The contribution of dominant NKG2C+ clonotypes to CD8+ T cells in more than five donors was 1.0-7.0%. One observes that, in several donors, these clonotypes were also the leading ones within the CD3+CD56-NKG2C+ fraction.

This sequence joins TRBV7-9 and TRBJ2-7, with 8 bases fitting TRBD1. The clonotype originates from a woman between 18 and 30 years old in good health. Specimen: PBMCs. The CDR3 loop reads CASSNPTGAYEQYF. In DNA form, the CDR3 reads TGTGCCAGCAGCAACCCGACAGGGGCCTACGAGCAGTACTTC.